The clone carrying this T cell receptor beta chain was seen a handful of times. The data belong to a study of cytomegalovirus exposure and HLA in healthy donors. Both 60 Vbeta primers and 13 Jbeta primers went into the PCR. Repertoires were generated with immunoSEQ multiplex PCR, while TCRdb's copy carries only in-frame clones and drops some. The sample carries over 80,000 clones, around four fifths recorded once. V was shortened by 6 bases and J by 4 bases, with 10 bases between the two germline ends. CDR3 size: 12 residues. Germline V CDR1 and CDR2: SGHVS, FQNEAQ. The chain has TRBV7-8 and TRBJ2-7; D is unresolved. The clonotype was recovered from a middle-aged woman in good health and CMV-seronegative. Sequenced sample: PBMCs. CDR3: CASSPIRYEQYF. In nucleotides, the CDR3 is TGTGCCAGCAGTCCAATCCGGTACGAGCAGTACTTC.